The clone carrying this T cell receptor (beta chain) was detected ten times or more. This sample was included in a study of blood T cell repertoires in COVID-19. Study-level background: COVID-19 samples from acute and convalescent phases originated in the United States, Italy and Spain.

The CDR3 totals 14 residues. The germline CDR1 and CDR2 sequences are LGHNA and YSLEER. Trimming took off 0 bases at V and 4 bases at J, with 10 bases between the two ends. Study processing details: Estimates of nucleated cell counts were drawn from the amplification of reference gene primers. Repertoires were generated with immunoSEQ multiplex PCR, while TCRdb's copy carries only in-frame clones and drops some. D and trimming were read from the DNA, whereas the V and J calls and clone size are those reported in that table. This table has fewer than 200,000 clones, roughly 84% appearing once. This clonotype was sampled from a man aged 60 to 75 who had recovered from COVID-19. The chain combines TRBV4-3 with TRBJ2-7; D unresolved. The sample was peripheral blood. The CDR3 DNA reads TGCGCCAGCAGCCAAGAACGACTGAGGTACGAGCAGTACTTC. Amino acid sequence: CASSQERLRYEQYF.